A single sample is the source of the 10 T cell receptor beta chains below, sequenced in a study of shared clonotypes between healthy human individuals. The protocol was immunoSEQ multiplex PCR, while the TCRdb copy is restricted to in-frame clones and leaves out a portion. The sample includes roughly 810,000 clones, about 96% of them seen just once. CD45RO-negative, CCR7-positively selected cells formed the naive CD8 fraction, excluding terminally differentiated effector memory CD45RA+ cells. What was sequenced was naive CD8+ T cells sorted from blood. These receptor sequences come from a man aged 25-40 years in good health.

Concerning this clone: One end of the junction varies from germline; a read error may be responsible. V is TRBV18 and J is TRBJ2-7; 9 bases agree with TRBD1. The CDR3 spans 15 residues. Germline assignment: CDR1 KGHSH and CDR2 LQKENI. The DNA for the CDR3 is TGTGCCAGCGCACCAGGGGACAGGGTCTCCTACGAGCAGTACTTC. Amino acids: CASAPGDRVSYEQYF.

The chain is built from TRBV29-1 and TRBJ1-1; 8 nucleotides line up with TRBD1. This CDR3 is built from 13 residues. V shed 5 bases and J 0 bases; nucleotides not matched to a gene: 2. Germline loops: CDR1 SQVTM, CDR2 ANQGSEA. CDR3 amino acids: CSVWTGMNTEAFF. CDR3 DNA sequence: TGCAGCGTTTGGACAGGGATGAACACTGAAGCTTTCTTT.

This chain uses TRBV2 with TRBJ2-7; D might be TRBD1 (7 bases). The germline V gene encodes CDR1 SNHLY and CDR2 FYNNEI. The CDR3 spans 12 residues. In DNA form, the CDR3 reads TGTTCCTCCCAGGGGGGCTCCTACGAGCAGTACTTC. Its protein is CSSQGGSYEQYF.

The chain employs TRBV9 and TRBJ2-1; either TRBD1 or TRBD2 may fit D (6 bases each). The CDR3 runs 18 residues. V was trimmed by 3 bases and J by 0 bases, leaving 19 bases between them. Germline V lookup: CDR1 SGDLS, CDR2 YYNGEE. CDR3 in DNA: TGTGCCAGCAGCGGACCACCGCCCGCGGGACACTCCTACAATGAGCAGTTCTTC. Translating gives CASSGPPPAGHSYNEQFF.

The chain combines TRBV29-1 with TRBJ2-7; 7 nucleotides line up with TRBD2. CDR3 size: 13 residues. Germline V gene lookup returns CDR1 SQVTM and CDR2 ANQGSEA. With V trimmed by 6 bases and J by 7 bases, 12 bases remained unmatched. The CDR3 DNA follows: TGCAGCGTCCCGGGAGGAGGAGCGGGTGAGCAGTACTTC. This encodes CSVPGGGAGEQYF.

V is TRBV4-2 and J is TRBJ2-2, with 13 bases that match TRBD2. J gave up 4 bases and V 3 bases, and 17 bases lay outside the gene matches. Germline V gene data show CDR1 as LGHNA and CDR2 as YNFKEQ. The CDR3 spans 21 residues. As DNA, the CDR3 is TGTGCCAGCAGCCATGGACTAGCGGGAGTTATCAGGTCGGGATCCACCGGGGAGCTGTTTTTT. This codes for CASSHGLAGVIRSGSTGELFF.

The chain has TRBV18 and TRBJ1-5; 11 bases are shared with TRBD1. CDR1 KGHSH and CDR2 LQKENI come from the germline V gene. Unmatched junction bases numbered 5, after V lost 1 base and J lost 6 bases. The CDR3 contains 16 residues. The CDR3 spells CASSPRGQGAVQPQHF. CDR3 coding DNA: TGTGCCAGCTCACCACGTGGACAGGGGGCCGTTCAGCCCCAGCATTTT.

In regard to this clone: In the same sample, other DNA sequences code for this CDR3. This rearrangement joins TRBV28 to TRBJ2-7; TRBD1 is a possible D gene (5 bases). With 3 bases removed from V and 1 base from J, the gap between germline ends came to 13 bases. The germline V gene has CDR1 MDHEN and CDR2 SYDVKM. This CDR3 is 15 amino acids long. The CDR3 sequence is CASSFSGRGSYEQYF. CDR3 coding DNA: TGTGCCAGCAGTTTTTCAGGGCGAGGTTCCTACGAGCAGTACTTC. Supplemented by reference TRBV28 and TRBJ2-7, the full variable domain reads DVKVTQSSRYLVKRTGEKVFLECVQDMDHENMFWYRQDPGLGLRLIYFSYDVKMKEKGDIPEGYSVSREKKERFSLILESASTNQTSMYLCASSFSGRGSYEQYFGPGTRLTVT.

DNA of the CDR3: TGCAGCGTTCCGGGACAGGTTGAAGAGACCCAGTACTTC. Protein sequence: CSVPGQVEETQYF. The rearrangement links TRBV29-1 to TRBJ2-5, with 8 bases that match TRBD1. The CDR3 spans 13 residues. Germline CDR1 is SQVTM and CDR2 is ANQGSEA. V was clipped by 5 bases and J by 3 bases; unmatched bases: 5.

The V gene is TRBV27, the J gene TRBJ2-7; D is perhaps TRBD1 (6 bases). CDR1 and CDR2 from the germline V gene are MNHEY and SMNVEV (reference sequence). Trimming cost V 6 bases and J 3 bases, with 18 bases left between them. The CDR3 covers 15 residues. CDR3 region: CASSRPGHQSYEQYF. The DNA of the CDR3 is TGTGCCAGCAGCCGACCGGGACACCAGAGCTACGAGCAGTACTTC.